This TCR beta chain originates from a study of technical replicates of blood from several donors. The CDR3 has 15 residues. After removal of 1 base from V and 5 bases from J, the junction contained 4 bases not matched to a gene. CDR1 and CDR2 from the germline V gene are SGHNT and YENEEA. TCRdb keeps only in-frame clones here, not all; method: immunoSEQ multiplex PCR. The table shows just over 80,000 clones, with 95% to 97% occurring only once. Sequencing was carried out using T cells isolated from PBMCs. The sequence came from a human donor in good health. J is TRBJ2-7 and V is TRBV11-3; 11 nucleotides match TRBD2. DNA of the CDR3: TGTGCCAGCAGCTTAGTACTAGCGGGAGTGGACGAGCAGTACTTC. It specifies CASSLVLAGVDEQYF.